Listed below are T cell receptor beta chains from one sample, sequenced in a study of Ad26.COV2.S vaccination and SARS-CoV-2 variants. Here immunoSEQ multiplex PCR was the method, and the copy in TCRdb shows in-frame clones only, minus some. The repertoire holds about 480,000 clones, with 87% as singletons. Specimen: peripheral blood, collected in a trial of Ad26.COV2.S vaccine versus placebo. These receptors came from a person aged 18 to 59 who received the Ad26.COV2.S COVID-19 vaccine or a placebo. Both conserved end residues are part of each CDR3. A D gene is named only where the DNA matches it firmly. Part of the rows lack a size; the others show once, few, many or a class for expanded clones.

NA	TRBJ1-6	TRBV5-1	NA	TGCGCCAGCAGCGTGGGAGGGACGGATTATAATTCACCCCTCCACTTT	CASSVGGTDYNSPLHF
NA	TRBJ1-1	TRBV6-5	NA	TGTGCCAGCAGGAAAAGAGCCCCGAACACTGAAGCTTTCTTT	CASRKRAPNTEAFF
NA	TRBJ2-3	TRBV7-8	NA	TGTGCCAGCAGCCCCTGGACGCAAGATACGCAGTATTTT	CASSPWTQDTQYF
NA	TRBJ2-3	TRBV15	NA	TGTGCCACCAGCAGAGATGCGGGACCGAACACAGATACGCAGTATTTT	CATSRDAGPNTDTQYF
NA	TRBJ2-6	TRBV27	NA	TGTGCCAGCGGATTGTCTGGGGCCAACGTCCTGACTTTC	CASGLSGANVLTF
few	TRBJ1-2	TRBV9	TRBD1	TGTGCCAGCAGCGTAGCTCCGACAGGGAGGAGCGGTGGCTACACCTTC	CASSVAPTGRSGGYTF
NA	TRBJ1-2	TRBV9	NA	TGTGCCAGCAGCGTAGGTCGGACAGATCTCTATGGCTACACCTTC	CASSVGRTDLYGYTF
few	TRBJ1-6	TRBV6-5	NA	TGTGCCAGCAGTCTTATGACCGGGTCGGATTCACCCCTCCACTTT	CASSLMTGSDSPLHF
NA	TRBJ1-3	TRBV19	NA	TGTGCCAGCCGATTTAAGGACACCATATATTTT	CASRFKDTIYF
NA	TRBJ1-1	TRBV28	NA	TGTGCCAGCAGCAACAGGGAAAGCCTAATGAACACTGAAGCTTTCTTT	CASSNRESLMNTEAFF
many	TRBJ2-2	TRBV11-2	NA	TGTGCCAGCAGCTTACAGGGCATGGCCGGGGAGCTGTTTTTT	CASSLQGMAGELFF
NA	TRBJ1-5	TRBV6-5	NA	TGTGCCAGCAGCCCCGGTCCTCGCAATCAGCCCCAGCATTTT	CASSPGPRNQPQHF
NA	TRBJ2-7	TRBV6-2/TRBV6-3	NA	TGTGCCAGCAGTGAGTCGGGGTTCTCCAAAAGCCCGTACTTC	CASSESGFSKSPYF
NA	TRBJ2-5	TRBV5-5	TRBD2	TGTGCCAGCAGCGAAGTCGGACTAGCGGGAAGGGCGACCCAGTACTTC	CASSEVGLAGRATQYF
NA	TRBJ2-2	TRBV7-2	NA	TGTGCCAGCAGCTTAGTGGTCTCCGCGAACACCGGGGAGCTGTTTTTT	CASSLVVSANTGELFF
NA	TRBJ2-5	TRBV7-2	NA	TGTGCCAGCCGTACAGCGTACCAAGAGACCCAGTACTTC	CASRTAYQETQYF
NA	TRBJ2-7	TRBV5-1	TRBD2	TGCGCCAGCAGCTCGCTAGCGGGGAGGAGCTCCTACGAGCAGTACTTC	CASSSLAGRSSYEQYF
once	TRBJ2-7	TRBV13	TRBD2	TGTGCCAGCAGCCCCCGGACTAGCGGGAGATACGAGCAGTACTTC	CASSPRTSGRYEQYF
NA	TRBJ1-2	TRBV5-1	TRBD1	TGCGCCAGCAGCACAGGGACAGGCGCGTATGGCTACACCTTC	CASSTGTGAYGYTF
NA	TRBJ2-3	TRBV6-6	NA	TGTGCCAGCAGTTACCTGGCAGATACGCAGTATTTT	CASSYLADTQYF
NA	TRBJ2-7	TRBV21-1	NA	TGTGCCAGCAAGGGTACCTCTCTAGCGACAGCTTACGAGCAGTACTTC	CASKGTSLATAYEQYF
NA	TRBJ2-2	TRBV7-2	NA	TGTGCCAGCAGCTTAAAGGGTCGGCAATGGAACACCGGGGAGCTGTTTTTT	CASSLKGRQWNTGELFF
NA	TRBJ2-7	TRBV2	NA	TGTGCCAGCCGCCGGGACCGGGGTTCCGAGCAGTACTTC	CASRRDRGSEQYF
NA	TRBJ2-1	TRBV10-3	NA	TGTGCCATCAGTGGGCCCCTTGGGACCAACAATGAGCAGTTCTTC	CAISGPLGTNNEQFF
NA	TRBJ2-1	TRBV12-3/TRBV12-4	NA	TGTGCCAGCAGTTTGGGGGGTGAGAATGAGCAGTTCTTC	CASSLGGENEQFF
once	TRBJ1-4	TRBV27	NA	TGTGCCAGCAGTCCCACAGGGTATAATGAAAAACTGTTTTTT	CASSPTGYNEKLFF
once	TRBJ2-2	TRBV18	TRBD1	TGTGCCAGCTCAAAGGGACAGCTGAACACCGGGGAGCTGTTTTTT	CASSKGQLNTGELFF
NA	TRBJ1-4	TRBV27	TRBD1	TGTGCCAGCAGTTTAAGGGACAGGGGTGAAAAACTGTTTTTT	CASSLRDRGEKLFF
NA	TRBJ2-1	TRBV29-1	TRBD2	TGCAGCGTTCGGAAGACGGGAGGGCCAGCAATGAATGAGCAGTTCTTC	CSVRKTGGPAMNEQFF
few	TRBJ2-1	TRBV9	NA	TGTGCCAGCAGCGTAGACGGAGCGCCGTTCTTC	CASSVDGAPFF
NA	TRBJ1-1	TRBV5-8	NA	TGTGCCAGCAGCTTTGGACGTATGAACACTGAAGCTTTCTTT	CASSFGRMNTEAFF
NA	TRBJ2-1	TRBV5-1	NA	TGCGCCAGCAGGGACCAGACAGGCCACAATGAGCAGTTCTTC	CASRDQTGHNEQFF
NA	TRBJ2-3	TRBV19	TRBD1	TGTGCCAGTAGGGACAGGGGGCAAACAGATACGCAGTATTTT	CASRDRGQTDTQYF
NA	TRBJ1-1	TRBV11-3	NA	TGTGCCAGCAGCTTATCTCAGAACACTGAAGCTTTCTTT	CASSLSQNTEAFF
NA	TRBJ2-7	TRBV10-2	NA	TGCGCCAGCAGTGAGTCGTGGTTTGATCGTGGGGCCTCCTACGAGCAGTACTTC	CASSESWFDRGASYEQYF
NA	TRBJ1-2	TRBV7-3	NA	TGTGCCAGCAGCCCAAAGGGCCTCGGGACCTATGGCTACACCTTC	CASSPKGLGTYGYTF
NA	TRBJ2-7	TRBV27	NA	TGTGCCAGCAGTTTTTTGACGGGACCCTACGAGCAGTACTTC	CASSFLTGPYEQYF
NA	TRBJ2-7	TRBV3-1/TRBV3-2	TRBD2	TGTGCCAGCAGCCGACTGGGCGGGAGAGGTAACGAGCAGTACTTC	CASSRLGGRGNEQYF
NA	TRBJ1-3	TRBV5-1	NA	TGCGCCAGCAGCTTGGGAGGAGGAAACACCATATATTTT	CASSLGGGNTIYF
NA	TRBJ1-6	TRBV6-1	NA	TGTGCCAGCAGTGAAAGCCCCCCGACAGGAATTAATTCACCCCTCCACTTT	CASSESPPTGINSPLHF
NA	TRBJ1-5	TRBV7-2	TRBD1	TGTGCCAGCAGCTTAGCGGGGACAGGGAATCAGCCCCAGCATTTT	CASSLAGTGNQPQHF
NA	TRBJ2-1	TRBV7-2	NA	TGTGCCAGCAGCTTAGGCCCCTACAATGAGCAGTTCTTC	CASSLGPYNEQFF
NA	TRBJ1-5	TRBV19	NA	TGTGCCAGTAGTCCCCGGGAGGGGCAGCCCCAGCATTTT	CASSPREGQPQHF
NA	TRBJ2-5	TRBV28	NA	TGTGCCAGCAGCCCCCCCCCACCGACCCAAGAGACCCAGTACTTC	CASSPPPPTQETQYF
NA	TRBJ2-7	TRBV21-1	NA	TGTGCCAGCAGCAAATGGGTGTGGACCCCCTACGAGCAGTACTTC	CASSKWVWTPYEQYF
NA	TRBJ2-3	TRBV19	NA	TGTGCCAGTAGAACGGCTGGGGCCACAGATACGCAGTATTTT	CASRTAGATDTQYF
NA	TRBJ1-2	TRBV6-2/TRBV6-3	TRBD1	TGTGCCAGCAGCCCCGGGACAGGTGATGGCTACACCTTC	CASSPGTGDGYTF
NA	TRBJ1-1	TRBV6-1	NA	TGTGCCAGCAGTATTAGAAACACTGAAGCTTTCTTT	CASSIRNTEAFF
NA	TRBJ2-1	TRBV14	TRBD2	TGTGCCAGCAGCCATCGGGCCGGGACTAGCGGGAGGGGCACATTCTTC	CASSHRAGTSGRGTFF
few	TRBJ2-2	TRBV5-1	TRBD1	TGCGCCAGCAGCAAGGTGCCGGGACAGGGTGTCACCGGGGAGCTGTTTTTT	CASSKVPGQGVTGELFF
once	TRBJ2-6	TRBV18	TRBD1	TGTGCCAGCTCACCACGACAGGGGGGTTCTGGGGCCAACGTCCTGACTTTC	CASSPRQGGSGANVLTF
NA	TRBJ2-1	TRBV5-1	TRBD2	TGCGCCAGCAGCCGGGGACTAGCGGGAGTAGATGGTGAGCAGTTCTTC	CASSRGLAGVDGEQFF
NA	TRBJ2-7	TRBV5-5	NA	TGTGCCAGCAGCGCCCCTCTTGCGTACGAGCAGTACTTC	CASSAPLAYEQYF
NA	TRBJ1-2	TRBV3-1/TRBV3-2	NA	TGTGCCAGCAGCCTAGGGACGGGCTATGGCTACACCTTC	CASSLGTGYGYTF